The 18 T cell receptor beta chains below come from one sample, sequenced in a study of beta chain features in type 1 diabetes. The study reverse transcribed the entire isolated RNA, so it sequenced expressed TCRB transcripts. Sequenced by immunoSEQ multiplex PCR; TCRdb stores in-frame clones only, minus some. The data show about 230,000 clones, more than 9% seen once. Sequencing was carried out using naive CD4+ T cells from blood. The receptors derive from a woman under 30 in good health.

There are a few counts of this clone. The chain uses TRBV7-3 and TRBJ1-1; D remains ambiguous. The CDR3 contains 15 residues. The germline CDR1 and CDR2 sequences are SGHTA and FQGTGA. V shed 2 bases and J shed 3 bases, with 13 bases lying between them. As DNA, the CDR3 is TGTGCCAGCAGCTTAGTCCGAATAAGAGACACTGAAGCTTTCTTT. Translation gives CASSLVRIRDTEAFF. Full variable domain (outside the CDR3, taken from reference TRBV7-3 and TRBJ1-1): GAGVSQTPSNKVTEKGKYVELRCDPISGHTALYWYRQSLGQGPEFLIYFQGTGAADDSGLPNDRFFAVRPEGSVSTLKIQRTERGDSAVYLCASSLVRIRDTEAFFGQGTRLTVV.

The V and J genes are TRBV6-5 and TRBJ1-3; D is undetermined. Germline V gives CDR1 MNHEY, CDR2 SVGAGI. CDR3 length equals 14 residues. V gave up 0 bases and J gave up 0 bases, with 3 bases separating them. CDR3 sequence (DNA): TGTGCCAGCAGTTACTCTCGCTCTGGAAACACCATATATTTT. This sequence encodes CASSYSRSGNTIYF.

This clone was observed a few times. The chain recombines TRBV11-2 with TRBJ1-2, with D tentatively TRBD1 (5 bases). This CDR3 contains 15 residues. The V gene's germline CDR1 is SGHAT and CDR2 FQNNGV. Trimming shortened V by 4 bases and J by 3 bases, and 15 bases separated the two germline ends. CDR3 sequence (DNA): TGTGCCAGCAGCTCCTCTTTCGGGGGGGACTATGGCTACACCTTC. This translates into CASSSSFGGDYGYTF.

The J gene is TRBJ1-2, the V gene TRBV2; D call uncertain. The CDR3 has 11 residues. With 6 bases removed from V and 6 bases from J, the gap between germline ends came to 8 bases. Germline V lookup: CDR1 SNHLY, CDR2 FYNNEI. CDR3 bases: TGTGCCAGCAGCTATATCGATGGCTACACCTTC. It translates to CASSYIDGYTF.

The chain is built from TRBV7-9 and TRBJ1-1; TRBD1 aligns across 7 bases. With V trimmed by 5 bases and J by 1 base, 7 bases remained unmatched. Germline lookup yields CDR1 SEHNR and CDR2 FQNEAQ (reference sequence). This CDR3 is 15 amino acids long. Written as DNA, the CDR3 is TGTGCCAGCAGCCCGGGACAGTCGGGGAACACTGAAGCTTTCTTT. Protein sequence: CASSPGQSGNTEAFF.

This chain uses TRBV5-1 with TRBJ1-1; 10 positions agree with TRBD1. Unmatched junction bases numbered 6, after V lost 3 bases and J lost 1 base. Germline CDR1 SGHRS, CDR2 YFSETQ. The CDR3 spans 16 residues. Here the CDR3 reads CASSYGTGVTNTEAFF. The CDR3 DNA follows: TGCGCCAGCAGCTATGGGACAGGGGTTACGAACACTGAAGCTTTCTTT.

This clone was observed at least ten times. The chain employs TRBV15 and TRBJ1-5; D unresolved. CDR3 length equals 13 residues. Germline CDR1 LNHNV, CDR2 YYDKDF (reference sequence). Trimming shortened V by 8 bases and J by 2 bases, and 10 bases separated the two germline ends. Written as DNA, the CDR3 is TGTGCCACCGGTAACATACGCAATCAGCCCCAGCATTTT. Its protein is CATGNIRNQPQHF. Full variable domain (rest looked up from reference TRBV15 and TRBJ1-5): DAMVIQNPRYQVTQFGKPVTLSCSQTLNHNVMYWYQQKSSQAPKLLFHYYDKDFNNEADTPDNFQSRRPNTSFCFLDIRSPGLGDTAMYLCATGNIRNQPQHFGDGTRLSIL.

This clone was found a few times. The chain carries TRBV7-9 and TRBJ1-1; the D gene is possibly TRBD1 (5 bases). With 2 bases removed from V and 11 bases from J, the gap between germline ends came to 9 bases. The germline gives CDR1 SEHNR, CDR2 FQNEAQ (reference sequence). CDR3 size: 11 residues. In nucleotides, the CDR3 is TGTGCCAGCAGCTTACAATGGGGCGCTTTCTTT. Translation gives CASSLQWGAFF. Based on the CDR3 plus reference TRBV7-9 and TRBJ1-1, the full variable domain is DTGVSQNPRHKITKRGQNVTFRCDPISEHNRLYWYRQTLGQGPEFLTYFQNEAQLEKSRLLSDRFSAERPKGSFSTLEIQRTEQGDSAMYLCASSLQWGAFFGQGTRLTVV.

Only a few counts were recorded for this clone. This rearrangement joins TRBV4-2 to TRBJ2-5, with D possibly TRBD2 on 6 matching bases. The J call may be in error: the DNA end matches TRBJ2-7 better. Germline-derived CDR1 and CDR2 are LGHNA and YNFKEQ. The CDR3 runs to 15 residues. CDR3: CASSQEARGSYEQYF. In DNA, the CDR3 is TGTGCCAGCAGCCAAGAAGCACGGGGGTCCTACGAGCAGTACTTC.

Only a few counts were recorded for this clone. The chain couples TRBV9 to TRBJ1-3; D is unclear. Trimming removed 4 bases at V and 1 base at J, with 12 bases between. Per germline, CDR1 SGDLS and CDR2 YYNGEE. The CDR3 is 15 residues long. The CDR3 is CASSPRTGSGNTIYF. The CDR3 nucleotides are TGTGCCAGCAGCCCTCGCACGGGGTCTGGAAACACCATATATTTT.

The rearrangement uses TRBV5-6 and TRBJ2-5; 7 bases align to TRBD1. Germline V gives CDR1 SGHDT, CDR2 YYEEEE. The ends lost 4 bases at V and 5 bases at J; junction bases unmatched: 5. CDR3 length: 13 amino acids. The CDR3 DNA follows: TGTGCCAGCAGCAAAGACAGGGTTGAGACCCAGTACTTC. The encoded protein is CASSKDRVETQYF.

This chain uses TRBV5-5 with TRBJ2-5; possible D gene TRBD2, 5 bases. This CDR3 comprises 13 residues. The germline V and J ends were trimmed by 7 bases and 6 bases, with 16 bases remaining between them. Looked up from germline, CDR1 is SGHKS and CDR2 is YYEKEE (reference sequence). The CDR3 protein is CASQPQGGQTQYF. CDR3 coding DNA: TGTGCCAGCCAACCTCAAGGCGGGCAGACCCAGTACTTC.

This clone has a handful of counts. This chain connects TRBV20-1 to TRBJ2-3; D unclear. Trimming left V 4 bases short and J 2 bases short, with 4 bases between. This CDR3 has 11 amino acids. The germline CDR1 and CDR2 sequences are DFQATT and SNEGSKA (reference sequence). Here the CDR3 DNA reads TGCAGTGCTACCCACACAGATACGCAGTATTTT. It codes for CSATHTDTQYF.

This clone was counted between two and nine times. The CDR3 region is CASSARTGGSNNEQFF. In DNA, the CDR3 is TGTGCCAGCAGCGCCCGGACAGGGGGTAGCAACAATGAGCAGTTCTTC. The rearrangement uses TRBV7-3 and TRBJ2-1; 10 bases line up with TRBD1. CDR1 is SGHTA and CDR2 is FQGTGA in the germline V gene. The CDR3 runs to 16 residues. Trimming took 5 bases from V and 5 from J; bases not matched to a gene: 9.

This clone was observed a few times. The V gene is TRBV9, the J gene TRBJ2-3, with a weak D call TRBD1 (5 bases). Germline CDR1 is SGDLS and CDR2 is YYNGEE. V was pared by 5 bases and J by 4 bases, with 11 bases between. The CDR3 extends over 13 amino acids. This CDR3 reads CASSPRVSDTQYF. The CDR3 coding sequence is TGTGCCAGCAGTCCCAGGGTTTCAGATACGCAGTATTTT.

This clone appeared a single time. This chain links TRBV6-6 with TRBJ1-6; D is ambiguous. This CDR3 region has 13 residues. Germline loops: CDR1 MNHNY, CDR2 SVGAGI (reference sequence). V was clipped by 7 bases and J by 5 bases, with 9 bases between them. The chain's CDR3 is CASTGDNNSPLHF. In DNA, the CDR3 is TGTGCCAGCACCGGGGATAATAATTCACCCCTCCACTTT.

J is TRBJ2-7 and V is TRBV5-1, with TRBD2 identical over 14 bases. Trimming took 4 bases from V and 3 from J; bases not matched to a gene: 6. The CDR3 totals 16 residues. Germline assignment: CDR1 SGHRS and CDR2 YFSETQ. In nucleotides, the CDR3 is TGCGCCAGCAGCCCTGGGACTAGCGGGAGTGACTACGAGCAGTACTTC. Its protein is CASSPGTSGSDYEQYF. The whole variable domain, remainder taken from reference TRBV5-1 and TRBJ2-7, is KAGVTQTPRYLIKTRGQQVTLSCSPISGHRSVSWYQQTPGQGLQFLFEYFSETQRNKGNFPGRFSGRQFSNSRSEMNVSTLELGDSALYLCASSPGTSGSDYEQYFGPGTRLTVT.

This clone came up a few times. This chain links TRBV5-1 with TRBJ2-7, with D unresolved. CDR3 length: 14 residues. Germline CDR1 reads SGHRS; CDR2 reads YFSETQ. V shed 2 bases and J shed 0 bases, with 9 bases lying between them. The chain's CDR3 is CASSFKLPSYEQYF. CDR3 bases: TGCGCCAGCAGCTTTAAGCTGCCCTCCTACGAGCAGTACTTC. Variable domain in full (rest from reference TRBV5-1 and TRBJ2-7): KAGVTQTPRYLIKTRGQQVTLSCSPISGHRSVSWYQQTPGQGLQFLFEYFSETQRNKGNFPGRFSGRQFSNSRSEMNVSTLELGDSALYLCASSFKLPSYEQYFGPGTRLTVT.